This T cell receptor (beta chain) was observed in a study of shared clonotypes between healthy human individuals. This clone was counted many times. Some clones are missing from TCRdb's copy, which holds only in-frame ones; the method was immunoSEQ multiplex PCR. The repertoire consists of 90,000 to 100,000 clones, with around 47% occurring once and the leading ten covering about 14%. Material for sequencing was PBMCs. The receptor was isolated from a woman aged 40 to 55 in good health. Some clones in this sample may be carry-over from other donors' samples.

CDR3 sequence reads: CASSRTGTDSREQYF. CDR3 nucleotide sequence: TGTGCCAGCAGCCGCACCGGGACAGACTCTAGAGAGCAGTACTTC. The genes are TRBV13 and TRBJ2-7, with TRBD1 identical over 7 bases. Unmatched junction bases numbered 14, after V lost 5 bases and J lost 7 bases. The CDR3 length is 15 residues. Germline V gene sequence: CDR1 PRHDT, CDR2 FYEKMQ (reference sequence).